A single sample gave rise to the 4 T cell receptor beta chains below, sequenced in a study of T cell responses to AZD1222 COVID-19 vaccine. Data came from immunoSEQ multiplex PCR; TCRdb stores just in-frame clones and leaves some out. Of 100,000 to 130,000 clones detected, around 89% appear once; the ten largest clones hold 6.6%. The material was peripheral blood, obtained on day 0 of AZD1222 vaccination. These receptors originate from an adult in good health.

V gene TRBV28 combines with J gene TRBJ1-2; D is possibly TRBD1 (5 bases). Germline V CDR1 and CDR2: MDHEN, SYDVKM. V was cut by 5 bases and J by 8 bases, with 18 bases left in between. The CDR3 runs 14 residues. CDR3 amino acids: CASSLTGRGGGYTF. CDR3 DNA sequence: TGTGCCAGCAGTCTCACGGGACGGGGTGGGGGCTACACCTTC.

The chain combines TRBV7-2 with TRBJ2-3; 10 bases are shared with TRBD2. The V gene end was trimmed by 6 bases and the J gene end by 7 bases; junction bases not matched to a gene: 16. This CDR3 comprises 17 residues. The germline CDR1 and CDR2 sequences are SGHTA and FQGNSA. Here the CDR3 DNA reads TGTGCCAGCAGTTCGGGGGGTGTAGCGGGAGGATTACATACGCAGTATTTT. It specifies CASSSGGVAGGLHTQYF. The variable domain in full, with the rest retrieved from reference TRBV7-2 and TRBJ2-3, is GAGVSQSPSNKVTEKGKDVELRCDPISGHTALYWYRQSLGQGLEFLIYFQGNSAPDKSGLPSDRFSAERTGGSVSTLTIQRTQQEDSAVYLCASSSGGVAGGLHTQYFGPGTRLTVL.

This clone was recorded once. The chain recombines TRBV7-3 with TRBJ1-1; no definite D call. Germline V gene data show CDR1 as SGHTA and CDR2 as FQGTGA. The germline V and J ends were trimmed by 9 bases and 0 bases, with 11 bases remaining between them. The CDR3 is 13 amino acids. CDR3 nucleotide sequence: TGTGCCAGTAAACAGAACATGAACACTGAAGCTTTCTTT. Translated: CASKQNMNTEAFF.

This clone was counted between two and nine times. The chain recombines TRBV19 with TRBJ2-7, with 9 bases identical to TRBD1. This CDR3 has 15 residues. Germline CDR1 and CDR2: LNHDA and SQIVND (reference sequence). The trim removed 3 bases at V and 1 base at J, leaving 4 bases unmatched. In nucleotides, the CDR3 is TGTGCCAGTAGTATCGGGGGGACAGGGTCCTACGAGCAGTACTTC. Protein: CASSIGGTGSYEQYF.